A single sample gave rise to the 17 T cell receptor beta chains below, sequenced in a study of T-cell memory formation after mild COVID-19. TCRdb recomputed calls from the 5' RACE reads with MiXCR, one row per CDR3 protein. The sample contains hundreds of thousands of distinct CDR3 sequences, 20% to 25% of which appear only once. Sequenced: PBMCs or a T cell subset sorted from them (not recorded which). The source of these receptors is an adult woman who had mild COVID-19 (a few samples of this study predate the infection). Cell type and time point are not known.

This rearrangement joins TRBV5-1 to TRBJ2-3; 8 nucleotides agree with TRBD2. J lost 5 bases, V lost 4 bases, and 9 bases had no gene match. CDR1 SGHRS and CDR2 YFSETQ come from the germline V gene. The CDR3 loop spans 15 amino acids. The CDR3 DNA is TGCGCCAGCAGCCCCACGGGGGGGGTCTTAGATACGCAGTATTTT. It yields the protein CASSPTGGVLDTQYF.

J is TRBJ2-7 and V is TRBV7-9; a possible D gene is TRBD1 (6 bases). CDR3 length equals 16 residues. V was pared by 4 bases and J by 3 bases, with 19 bases between. Germline V lookup: CDR1 SEHNR, CDR2 FQNEAQ (reference sequence). CDR3 loop: CASSSDGTPAHYEQYF. The CDR3 DNA reads as TGTGCCAGCAGCTCGGACGGGACACCGGCGCACTACGAGCAGTACTTC.

This clonotype was seen at least ten times. The gene calls are TRBV12-3 or TRBV12-4 and TRBJ2-1; possibly TRBD1 for D (6 bases). CDR3 length: 15 residues. V lost 1 base and J lost 0, with 7 bases in between. The CDR3 sequence: CASSLEGVSYNEQFF. The CDR3 DNA reads as TGTGCCAGCAGTTTAGAGGGGGTCTCCTACAATGAGCAGTTCTTC.

J is TRBJ1-5 and V is TRBV20-1; maybe TRBD1 (6 bases). Trimming removed 2 bases at V and 1 base at J, with 9 bases between. This CDR3 region has 14 residues. Germline-derived CDR1 and CDR2 are DFQATT and SNEGSKA (reference sequence). CDR3 sequence (DNA): TGCAGTGCTAGAAGGGACACGAGCAATCAGCCCCAGCATTTT. Amino acid sequence: CSARRDTSNQPQHF.

The chain employs TRBV20-1 and TRBJ1-3, with 7 bases aligning to TRBD1. Germline trimming cut 3 bases from V and 4 bases from J; bases unmatched to any gene: 3. The CDR3 sequence is 13 residues long. In germline, CDR1 is DFQATT, CDR2 SNEGSKA (reference sequence). The DNA of the CDR3 is TGCAGTGCTAGTTGGACAGGCGGAAACACCATATATTTT. This translates into CSASWTGGNTIYF.

V gene TRBV7-2 combines with J gene TRBJ2-5; 7 nucleotides match TRBD2. The CDR3 has 13 amino acids. CDR1 and CDR2 (germline): SGHTA, FQGNSA. J gave up 3 bases and V 8 bases, and 6 bases lay outside the gene matches. CDR3 region: CASGGGRKETQYF. In DNA form, the CDR3 reads TGTGCCAGCGGGGGGGGTCGGAAAGAGACCCAGTACTTC.

Ten or more counts support this clonotype. This chain joins TRBV7-2 and TRBJ2-1, with D hard to call. The germline V gene has CDR1 SGHTA and CDR2 FQGNSA. Trimming removed 6 bases at V and 10 bases at J, with 19 bases between. The CDR3 loop spans 14 amino acids. The CDR3 DNA sequence: TGTGCCAGCAGAACTGGCGGTGGGGTACGGGAGCAGTTCTTC. Residues: CASRTGGGVREQFF. The full variable domain, rest sourced from reference TRBV7-2 and TRBJ2-1, is GAGVSQSPSNKVTEKGKDVELRCDPISGHTALYWYRQSLGQGLEFLIYFQGNSAPDKSGLPSDRFSAERTGGSVSTLTIQRTQQEDSAVYLCASRTGGGVREQFFGPGTRLTVL.

J is TRBJ1-2 and V is TRBV6-2 or TRBV6-3, with TRBD1 matching 8 bases. The CDR3 is made up of 16 amino acids. The germline V gene encodes CDR1 MNHEY and CDR2 SVGEGT. V gave up 6 bases and J gave up 2 bases; unmatched junction bases: 11. As DNA, the CDR3 is TGTGCCAGCAGCCCCCCCCCGGACAGGGCAAACTATGGCTACACCTTC. Amino acid sequence: CASSPPPDRANYGYTF.

The chain carries TRBV5-1 and TRBJ2-7; D is undetermined. CDR1 is SGHRS, CDR2 YFSETQ, per germline. The length of the CDR3 is 13 residues. Deletions cut 2 bases from V and 5 bases from J, with 11 bases between. The CDR3 loop reads CASSLSERNEQYF. The CDR3 bases are TGCGCCAGCAGCTTATCGGAGAGAAACGAGCAGTACTTC.

This clonotype was counted only a few times. The V call is TRBV27, the J call TRBJ2-7; 15 bases match TRBD2. Germline values: CDR1 MNHEY, CDR2 SMNVEV (reference sequence). With 6 bases clipped from V and 3 bases from J, the junction kept 6 bases outside the gene matches. This CDR3 spans 16 amino acids. The CDR3 loop is CASSLGLAGGHYEQYF. The CDR3 DNA follows: TGTGCCAGCAGCTTGGGACTAGCGGGAGGACACTACGAGCAGTACTTC.

This clonotype has more than one count but fewer than ten. The genes are TRBV7-2 and TRBJ2-5; perhaps TRBD2 as D (7 bases). V lost 5 bases to trimming and J lost 9 bases, with 22 bases between them. Germline CDR1 and CDR2: SGHTA and FQGNSA. The length of the CDR3 is 15 residues. The DNA for the CDR3 is TGTGCCAGCAGCACGGCGGACGGGGGGCCCCAGCCCCAGTACTTC. Translated: CASSTADGGPQPQYF. Full variable domain (rest looked up from reference TRBV7-2 and TRBJ2-5): GAGVSQSPSNKVTEKGKDVELRCDPISGHTALYWYRQSLGQGLEFLIYFQGNSAPDKSGLPSDRFSAERTGGSVSTLTIQRTQQEDSAVYLCASSTADGGPQPQYFGPGTRLLVL.

The rearrangement uses TRBV6-5 and TRBJ1-2; D uncertain. Germline CDR1 and CDR2: MNHEY and SVGAGI. V was pared by 5 bases and J by 7 bases, with 8 bases between. This CDR3 comprises 11 residues. The CDR3 nucleotides are TGTGCCAGCAGTCTAGCCGGTGGCTACACCTTC. Residues: CASSLAGGYTF.

This clonotype has only a few counts. CDR3 sequence (DNA): TGTGCCAGCAGCTTAGAGCTAGCGGGTATCCAAGAGACCCAGTACTTC. Its translation: CASSLELAGIQETQYF. The genes are TRBV7-8 and TRBJ2-5; 8 bases match TRBD2. Per germline, CDR1 SGHVS and CDR2 FQNEAQ. Trimming at V came to 1 base and at J to 1 base, leaving 5 bases not matched to a gene. The CDR3 runs to 16 residues.

The chain has TRBV24-1 and TRBJ2-1; tentatively, D is TRBD1 or TRBD2 (5 bases each). The CDR3 is 13 residues long. Germline CDR1 and CDR2: KGHDR and SFDVKD. Trimming removed 5 bases at V and 6 bases at J, with 10 bases between. The CDR3 sequence: CATSAGTTNEQFF. The CDR3 DNA reads TGTGCCACCAGTGCCGGGACCACCAATGAGCAGTTCTTC.

The chain carries TRBV20-1 and TRBJ2-2, with unresolved D. Germline assignment: CDR1 DFQATT and CDR2 SNEGSKA (reference sequence). Trimming pared 5 bases from V and 0 bases from J, leaving 13 bases between. The CDR3 is 15 residues long. The CDR3 spells CSARAALANTGELFF. The CDR3 DNA follows: TGCAGTGCTCGCGCAGCACTTGCGAACACCGGGGAGCTGTTTTTT.

Only a few counts were recorded for this clonotype. The V and J genes are TRBV5-1 and TRBJ2-7; D possibly corresponds to TRBD1 (5 bases). Germline V gives CDR1 SGHRS, CDR2 YFSETQ. V was pared by 4 bases and J by 2 bases, with 10 bases between. CDR3 length equals 13 residues. The CDR3 sequence is CASSRRVTYEQYF. The DNA of the CDR3 is TGCGCCAGCAGCCGCAGGGTAACCTACGAGCAGTACTTC.

This clonotype was found many times. CDR3 sequence reads: CASSFRSGRGNTEAFF. The CDR3, as DNA: TGTGCCAGCAGCTTTAGATCAGGACGAGGGAACACTGAAGCTTTCTTT. This chain joins TRBV5-8 and TRBJ1-1; D is ambiguous. CDR1 is SGHTS, CDR2 YDEGEE, per germline. The CDR3 length is 16 residues. The V and J ends lost 2 bases and 1 base respectively, with 15 bases between them. Full variable domain (outside the CDR3, taken from reference TRBV5-8 and TRBJ1-1): EAGVTQSPTHLIKTRGQQATLRCSPISGHTSVYWYQQALGLGLQFLLWYDEGEERNRGNFPPRFSGRQFPNYSSELNVNALELEDSALYLCASSFRSGRGNTEAFFGQGTRLTVV.